This T cell receptor (beta chain) was found in a study of T-cell reconstitution after alpha-beta-depleted transplantation in children (dated by TCRdb to about 2016). Some background on the complete study: The study quantitatively tracked T-cell immune reconstitution after TCRalphabeta/CD19-depleted allogeneic hematopoietic cell transplantation in children using TCR repertoire profiling.

On this clonotype itself: The clone's antigen remains unknown. The sample holds no much larger clone one base away, and base qualities are not on file.

For CDR1 and CDR2, the germline V gene lists SGHTA and FQGNSA. From the cysteine up to the phenylalanine, the CDR3 has a length of 16 residues. Only the CDR3 region is kept as DNA, spanning 48 bases read in frame from base 1. Trimming takes 5 bases off V and 5 bases off J; junction bases not matched to a gene: 10. Library construction relied on PCR. TCRdb records Illumina HiSeq 2500 as the sequencer. Molecular barcoding was employed in the preparation of TCR libraries, with unique molecular identifiers being used to normalize TCRbeta repertoire quantification. The public reads were quality trimmed at Q25 with fastp and then assembled into clones with MiXCR by TCRdb, keeping productive beta chains. CDR3 protein duplicates are merged, each entry listing the most common genes and DNA. In this sample the table shows about 240,000 distinct CDR3 sequences, around 12% of which occur a single time. The ten largest clones capture around 2.8% of the sample.

Recombination connected TRBV7-2 to TRBJ2-2, and 8 junctional nucleotides match TRBD1. This TCR derives from a human donor who donated a stem cell graft to a child with acute lymphoblastic leukemia. Sample: PBMCs from the stem cell graft donor, taken from the stem cell graft. The DNA is as follows: TGTGCCAGCAGCCTTCTTTCAGGGGGCGCAACCGGGGAGCTGTTTTTT. Its product reads: CASSLLSGGATGELFF.